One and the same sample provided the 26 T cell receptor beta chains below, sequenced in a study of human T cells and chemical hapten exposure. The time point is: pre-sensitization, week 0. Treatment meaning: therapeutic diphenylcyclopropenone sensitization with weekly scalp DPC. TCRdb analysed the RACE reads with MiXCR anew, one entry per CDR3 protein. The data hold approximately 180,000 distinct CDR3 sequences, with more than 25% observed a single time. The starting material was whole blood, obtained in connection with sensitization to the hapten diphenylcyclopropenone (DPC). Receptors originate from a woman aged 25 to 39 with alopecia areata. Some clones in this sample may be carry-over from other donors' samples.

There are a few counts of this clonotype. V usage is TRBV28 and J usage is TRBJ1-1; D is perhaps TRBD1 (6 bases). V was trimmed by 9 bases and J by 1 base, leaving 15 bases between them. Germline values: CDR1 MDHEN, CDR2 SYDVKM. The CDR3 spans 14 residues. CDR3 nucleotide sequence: TGTGCCAGTATCCGAGGGGGTCAGAACACTGAAGCTTTCTTT. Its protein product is CASIRGGQNTEAFF.

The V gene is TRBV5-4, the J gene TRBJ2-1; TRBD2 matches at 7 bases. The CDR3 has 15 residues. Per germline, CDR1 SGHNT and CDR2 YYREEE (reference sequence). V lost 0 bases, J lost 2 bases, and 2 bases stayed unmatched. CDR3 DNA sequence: TGTGCCAGCAGCTTGGCAGGACTAGCCTACAATGAGCAGTTCTTC. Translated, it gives CASSLAGLAYNEQFF.

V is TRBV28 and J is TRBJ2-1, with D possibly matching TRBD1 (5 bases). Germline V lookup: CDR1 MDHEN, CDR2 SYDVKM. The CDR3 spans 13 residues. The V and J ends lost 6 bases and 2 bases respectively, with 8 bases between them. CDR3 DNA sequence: TGTGCCAGCAGACAGGACCCCTACAATGAGCAGTTCTTC. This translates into CASRQDPYNEQFF.

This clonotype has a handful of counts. CDR3: CASSAYRSTNEKLFF. As DNA, the CDR3 is TGTGCCAGCAGCGCGTACAGATCAACTAATGAAAAACTGTTTTTT. The chain uses TRBV7-8 and TRBJ1-4; D not certain. This CDR3 has 15 amino acids. V was clipped by 5 bases and J by 0 bases, with 10 bases between them. Looked up from germline, CDR1 is SGHVS and CDR2 is FQNEAQ.

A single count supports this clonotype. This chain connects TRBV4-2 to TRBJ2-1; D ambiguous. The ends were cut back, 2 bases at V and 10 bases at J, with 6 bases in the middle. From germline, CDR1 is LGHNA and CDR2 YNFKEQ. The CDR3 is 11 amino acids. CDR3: CASSQNTEQFF. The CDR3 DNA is TGTGCCAGCAGCCAAAATACGGAGCAGTTCTTC.

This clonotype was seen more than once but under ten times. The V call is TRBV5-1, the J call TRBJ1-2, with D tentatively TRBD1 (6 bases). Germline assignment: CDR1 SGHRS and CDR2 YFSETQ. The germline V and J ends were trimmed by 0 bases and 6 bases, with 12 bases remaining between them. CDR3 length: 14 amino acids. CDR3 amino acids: CASSLASGVDGYTF. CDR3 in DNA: TGCGCCAGCAGCTTGGCCTCAGGGGTGGATGGCTACACCTTC.

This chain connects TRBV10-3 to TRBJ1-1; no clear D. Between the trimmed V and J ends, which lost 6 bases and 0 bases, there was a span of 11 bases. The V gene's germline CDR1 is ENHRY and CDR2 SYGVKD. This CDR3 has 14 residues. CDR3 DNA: TGTGCCATCAGGGAACAGAGCATGAACACTGAAGCTTTCTTT. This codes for CAIREQSMNTEAFF.

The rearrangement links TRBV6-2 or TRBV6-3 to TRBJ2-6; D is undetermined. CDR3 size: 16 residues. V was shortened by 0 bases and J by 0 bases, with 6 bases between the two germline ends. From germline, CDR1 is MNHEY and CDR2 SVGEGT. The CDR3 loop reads CASSYSVGSGANVLTF. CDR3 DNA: TGTGCCAGCAGTTACTCGGTAGGCTCTGGGGCCAACGTCCTGACTTTC.

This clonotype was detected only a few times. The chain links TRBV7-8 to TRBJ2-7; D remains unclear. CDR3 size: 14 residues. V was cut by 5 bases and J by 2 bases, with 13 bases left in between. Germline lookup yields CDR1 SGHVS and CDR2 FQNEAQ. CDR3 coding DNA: TGTGCCAGCAGCCAATGGACCGGACCCTACGAGCAGTACTTC. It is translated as CASSQWTGPYEQYF.

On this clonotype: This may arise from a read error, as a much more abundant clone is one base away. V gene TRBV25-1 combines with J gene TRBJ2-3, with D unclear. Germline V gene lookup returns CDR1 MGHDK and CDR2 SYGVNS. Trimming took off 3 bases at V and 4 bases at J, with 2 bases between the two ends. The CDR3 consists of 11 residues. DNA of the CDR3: TGTGCCAGCAGTGACTCAGATACGCAGTATTTT. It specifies CASSDSDTQYF. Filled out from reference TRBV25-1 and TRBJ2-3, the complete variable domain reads EADIYQTPRYLVIGTGKKITLECSQTMGHDKMYWYQQDPGMELHLIHYSYGVNSTEKGDLSSESTVSRIRTEHFPLTLESARPSHTSQYLCASSDSDTQYFGPGTRLTVL.

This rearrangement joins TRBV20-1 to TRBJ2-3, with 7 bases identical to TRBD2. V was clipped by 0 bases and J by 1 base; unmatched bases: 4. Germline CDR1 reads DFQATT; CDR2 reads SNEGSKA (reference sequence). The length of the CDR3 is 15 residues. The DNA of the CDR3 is TGCAGTGCTAGAGATCAAACTAGCGGCACAGATACGCAGTATTTT. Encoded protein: CSARDQTSGTDTQYF.

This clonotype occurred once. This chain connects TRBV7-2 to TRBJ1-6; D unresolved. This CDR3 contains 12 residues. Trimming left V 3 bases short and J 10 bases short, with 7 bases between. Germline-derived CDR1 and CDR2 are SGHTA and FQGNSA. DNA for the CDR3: TGTGCCAGCAGCTTCGGGCTATCACCCCTCCACTTT. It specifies CASSFGLSPLHF.

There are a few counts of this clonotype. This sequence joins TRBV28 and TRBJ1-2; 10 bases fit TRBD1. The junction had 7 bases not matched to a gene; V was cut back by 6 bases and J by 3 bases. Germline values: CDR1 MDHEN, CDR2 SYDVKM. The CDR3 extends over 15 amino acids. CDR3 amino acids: CASSRQGADYYGYTF. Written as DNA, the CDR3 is TGTGCCAGCAGCCGACAGGGGGCGGACTACTATGGCTACACCTTC.

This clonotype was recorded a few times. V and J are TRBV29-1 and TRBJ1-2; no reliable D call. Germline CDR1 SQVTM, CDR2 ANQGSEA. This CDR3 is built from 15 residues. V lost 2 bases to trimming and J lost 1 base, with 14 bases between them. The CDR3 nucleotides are TGCAGCGTTGAAAGGTCCAGTAATTTTAACTATGGCTACACCTTC. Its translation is CSVERSSNFNYGYTF.

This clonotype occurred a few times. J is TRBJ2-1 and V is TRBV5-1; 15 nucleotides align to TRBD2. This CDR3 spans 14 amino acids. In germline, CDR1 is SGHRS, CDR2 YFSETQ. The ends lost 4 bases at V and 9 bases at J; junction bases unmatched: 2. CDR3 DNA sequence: TGCGCCAGCAGCATGGGACTAGCGGGAGGTGAGCAGTTCTTC. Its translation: CASSMGLAGGEQFF.

As DNA, the CDR3 is TGTGCCAGCAGCTTACAAACGGGACAGGTGAACACTGAAGCTTTCTTT. Its translation: CASSLQTGQVNTEAFF. This sequence joins TRBV7-2 and TRBJ1-1; 8 bases align to TRBD1. CDR3 length: 16 amino acids. The ends lost 2 bases at V and 0 bases at J; junction bases unmatched: 5. In germline, CDR1 is SGHTA, CDR2 FQGNSA.

CDR3 amino acids: CASTSTGLNTEAFF. CDR3 DNA: TGTGCCAGCACCTCAACAGGGCTGAACACTGAAGCTTTCTTT. The chain combines TRBV28 with TRBJ1-1; maybe TRBD1 (6 bases). The CDR3 consists of 14 residues. V was pared by 7 bases and J by 0 bases, with 12 bases between. Germline assignment: CDR1 MDHEN and CDR2 SYDVKM.

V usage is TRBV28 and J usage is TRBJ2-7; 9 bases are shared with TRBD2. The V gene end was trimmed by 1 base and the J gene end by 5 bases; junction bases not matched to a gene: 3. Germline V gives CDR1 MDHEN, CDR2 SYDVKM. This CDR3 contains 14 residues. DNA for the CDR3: TGTGCCAGCAGTTTATTCAGACTAGCGGACGAGCAGTACTTC. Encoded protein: CASSLFRLADEQYF.

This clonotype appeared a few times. CDR3 sequence (DNA): TGCAGTGCAAAAGGGTGGCGGGAGGTCTACGAGCAGTACTTC. The encoded protein is CSAKGWREVYEQYF. The rearrangement joins TRBV20-1 to TRBJ2-7, with 8 bases fitting TRBD2. The CDR3 is 14 amino acids. The ends lost 6 bases at V and 3 bases at J; junction bases unmatched: 10. Germline V gene sequence: CDR1 DFQATT, CDR2 SNEGSKA (reference sequence).

Here the CDR3 DNA reads TGCAGCGTCCAGACAGGGAACACTGAAGCTTTCTTT. This gives the protein CSVQTGNTEAFF. The gene calls are TRBV29-1 and TRBJ1-1; D possibly corresponds to TRBD1 (6 bases). Deletions cut 6 bases from V and 1 base from J, with 9 bases between. CDR1 and CDR2 from the germline V gene are SQVTM and ANQGSEA. The CDR3 is 12 residues long. Supplemented by reference TRBV29-1 and TRBJ1-1, the full variable domain reads SAVISQKPSRDICQRGTSLTIQCQVDSQVTMMFWYRQQPGQSLTLIATANQGSEATYESGFVIDKFPISRPNLTFSTLTVSNMSPEDSSIYLCSVQTGNTEAFFGQGTRLTVV.

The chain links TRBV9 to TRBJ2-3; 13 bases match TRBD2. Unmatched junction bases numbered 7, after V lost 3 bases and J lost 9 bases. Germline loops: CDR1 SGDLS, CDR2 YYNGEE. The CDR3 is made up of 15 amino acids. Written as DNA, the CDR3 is TGTGCCAGCAGCGCCGAGGAACTAGCGGGGGGGACGCAGTATTTT. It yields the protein CASSAEELAGGTQYF.

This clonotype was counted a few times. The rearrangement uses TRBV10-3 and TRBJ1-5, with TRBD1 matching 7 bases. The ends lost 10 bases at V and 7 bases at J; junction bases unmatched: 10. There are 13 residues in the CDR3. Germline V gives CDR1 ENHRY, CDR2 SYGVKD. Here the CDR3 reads CATRNRGWQPQHF. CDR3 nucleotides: TGTGCCACCAGGAACAGGGGATGGCAGCCCCAGCATTTT.

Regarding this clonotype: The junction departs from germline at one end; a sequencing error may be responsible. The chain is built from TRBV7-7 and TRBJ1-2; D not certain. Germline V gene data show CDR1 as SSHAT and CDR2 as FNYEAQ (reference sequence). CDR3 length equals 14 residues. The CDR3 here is CASSLGQPNYGYTF. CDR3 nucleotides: TGTGCTAGCAGCTTAGGCCAGCCTAACTATGGCTACACCTTC.

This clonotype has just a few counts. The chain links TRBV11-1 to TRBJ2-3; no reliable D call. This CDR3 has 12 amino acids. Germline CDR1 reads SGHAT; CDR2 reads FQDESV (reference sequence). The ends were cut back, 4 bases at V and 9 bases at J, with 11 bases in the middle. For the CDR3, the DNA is TGTGCCAGCAGCTCCCCTACAAGGACGCAGTATTTT. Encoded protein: CASSSPTRTQYF.

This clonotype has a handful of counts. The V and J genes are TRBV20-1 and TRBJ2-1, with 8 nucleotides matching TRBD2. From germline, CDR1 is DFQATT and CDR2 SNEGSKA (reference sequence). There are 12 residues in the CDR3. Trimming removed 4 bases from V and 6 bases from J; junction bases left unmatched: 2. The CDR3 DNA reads TGCAGTGCTACTAGCGGGCCCAATGAGCAGTTCTTC. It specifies CSATSGPNEQFF.

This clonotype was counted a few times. The CDR3 DNA reads TGCAGTGCTACGACAGGGGGCCCCCATGAGCAGTTCTTC. Its translation is CSATTGGPHEQFF. V and J are TRBV20-1 and TRBJ2-1, with 10 positions matching TRBD1. CDR3 length equals 13 residues. Germline values: CDR1 DFQATT, CDR2 SNEGSKA (reference sequence). Trimming took 4 bases from V and 8 from J; bases not matched to a gene: 5.